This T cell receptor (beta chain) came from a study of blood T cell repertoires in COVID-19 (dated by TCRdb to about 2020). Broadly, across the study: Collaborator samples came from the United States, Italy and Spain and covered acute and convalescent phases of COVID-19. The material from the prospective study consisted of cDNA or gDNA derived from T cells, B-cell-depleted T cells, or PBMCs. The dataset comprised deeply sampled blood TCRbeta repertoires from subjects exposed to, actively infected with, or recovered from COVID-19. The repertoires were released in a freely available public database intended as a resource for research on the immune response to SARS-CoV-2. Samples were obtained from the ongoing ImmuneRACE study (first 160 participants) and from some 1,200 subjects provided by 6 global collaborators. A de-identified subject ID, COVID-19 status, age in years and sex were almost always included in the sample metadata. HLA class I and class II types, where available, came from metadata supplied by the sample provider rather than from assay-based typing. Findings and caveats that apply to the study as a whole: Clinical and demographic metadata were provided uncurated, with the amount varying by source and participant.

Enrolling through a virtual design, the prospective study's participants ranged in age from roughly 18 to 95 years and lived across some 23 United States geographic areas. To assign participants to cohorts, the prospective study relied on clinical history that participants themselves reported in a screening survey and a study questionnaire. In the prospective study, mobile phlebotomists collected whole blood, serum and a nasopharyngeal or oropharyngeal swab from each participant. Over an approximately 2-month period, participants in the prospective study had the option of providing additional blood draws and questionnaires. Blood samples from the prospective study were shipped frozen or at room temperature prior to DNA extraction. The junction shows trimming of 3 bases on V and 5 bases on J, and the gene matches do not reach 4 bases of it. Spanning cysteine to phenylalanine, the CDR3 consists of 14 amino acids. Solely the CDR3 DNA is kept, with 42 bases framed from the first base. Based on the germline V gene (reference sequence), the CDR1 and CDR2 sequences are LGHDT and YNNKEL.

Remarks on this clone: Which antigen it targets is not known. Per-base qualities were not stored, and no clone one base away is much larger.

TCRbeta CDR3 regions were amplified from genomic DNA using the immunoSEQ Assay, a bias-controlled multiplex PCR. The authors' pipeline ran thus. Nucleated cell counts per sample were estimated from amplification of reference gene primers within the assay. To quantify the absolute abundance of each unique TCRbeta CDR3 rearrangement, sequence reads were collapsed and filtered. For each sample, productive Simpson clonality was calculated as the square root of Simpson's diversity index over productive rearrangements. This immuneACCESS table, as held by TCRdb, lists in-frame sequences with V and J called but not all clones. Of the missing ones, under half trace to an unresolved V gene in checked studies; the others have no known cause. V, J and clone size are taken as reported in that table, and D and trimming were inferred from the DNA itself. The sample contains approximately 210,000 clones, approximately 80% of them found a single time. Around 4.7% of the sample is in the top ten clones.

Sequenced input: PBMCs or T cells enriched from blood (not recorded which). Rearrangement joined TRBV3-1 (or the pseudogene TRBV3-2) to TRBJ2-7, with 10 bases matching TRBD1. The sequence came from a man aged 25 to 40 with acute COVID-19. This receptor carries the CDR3 CASSQGQGTDEQYF. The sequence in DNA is TGTGCCAGCAGCCAGGGACAGGGGACCGACGAGCAGTACTTC.